This T cell receptor beta chain was found in a study of cytomegalovirus exposure and HLA in healthy donors. Study as a whole: There were some 410 genotyped donors. Of these, roughly 84% fell in the genetic ancestry cluster associated with self-reported Caucasian donors.

With 60 Vbeta and 13 Jbeta primers, the PCR was carried out. Assay used: immunoSEQ multiplex PCR; TCRdb lists only in-frame clones, some missing. The data show around 170,000 clones, 65% to 75% seen once. A note on this clone: Its antigen remains unknown.

The ends lost 0 bases at V and 6 bases at J; junction bases unmatched: 8. CDR1 and CDR2 from the germline V gene are MNHEY and SVGAGI. This CDR3 region has 16 residues. General study results and limits: Per a later analysis, approximately 16,000 TCR beta sequences showed association with HLA alleles at 0.05 false discovery rate. Segments of the TCR beta V type were, in most cases, productive about 90% or about 30% of the time in an earlier analysis.

The rearrangement links TRBV6-5 to TRBJ2-1; 7 bases fit TRBD2. This clonotype was obtained from a girl between 5 and 17 years old in good health and CMV-seronegative. Material for sequencing was PBMCs. The CDR3: CASSYSLAEPPNEQFF. In DNA, the CDR3 is TGTGCCAGCAGTTACTCCCTAGCGGAACCGCCCAATGAGCAGTTCTTC.